The next 29 T cell receptor beta chains were all read from a single sample in a study of T-cell memory formation after mild COVID-19. TCRdb fed the 5' RACE reads into MiXCR, producing one record per CDR3 protein. The data show roughly 600,000 distinct CDR3 sequences, about a sixth seen once. Sequencing input: PBMCs or a T cell subset sorted from them (not recorded which). These receptor sequences come from an adult woman who had mild COVID-19 (a few samples of this study predate the infection). Cell type and time point are not known.

This clonotype showed up just once. The chain has TRBV4-2 and TRBJ2-2, with 8 bases fitting TRBD2. Losses at the gene ends were 4 bases for V and 3 bases for J; bases not matched to a gene: 7. Germline CDR1 is LGHNA and CDR2 is YNFKEQ. This CDR3 is built from 16 residues. The DNA of the CDR3 is TGTGCCAGCAGCCCCACCGGGGGGGGTGACACCGGGGAGCTGTTTTTT. It yields the protein CASSPTGGGDTGELFF.

This clonotype turned up a few times. The gene calls are TRBV25-1 and TRBJ2-7; D gene ambiguous. The CDR3 is made up of 11 amino acids. CDR1 MGHDK and CDR2 SYGVNS come from the germline V gene. Between the trimmed V and J ends, which lost 7 bases and 2 bases, there was a span of 6 bases. The CDR3 DNA sequence: TGTGCCAGCAAAAAGACCTACGAGCAGTACTTC. Amino acid sequence: CASKKTYEQYF.

The chain recombines TRBV20-1 with TRBJ2-3; D perhaps matches TRBD1 (6 bases). The V gene's germline CDR1 is DFQATT and CDR2 SNEGSKA (reference sequence). The CDR3 extends over 13 amino acids. Trimming shortened V by 7 bases and J by 0 bases, and 11 bases separated the two germline ends. The CDR3 sequence: CSEQGMSTDTQYF. The DNA of the CDR3 is TGCAGTGAACAGGGAATGAGCACAGATACGCAGTATTTT.

This clonotype occurred a few times. The chain has TRBV29-1 and TRBJ1-1, with D unclear. CDR1 is SQVTM, CDR2 ANQGSEA, per germline. The CDR3 covers 12 residues. The V and J ends lost 4 bases and 0 bases respectively, with 6 bases between them. In DNA form, the CDR3 reads TGCAGCGTTGCGGCGGTGAACACTGAAGCTTTCTTT. Its protein product is CSVAAVNTEAFF. Complete variable domain (other parts from reference TRBV29-1 and TRBJ1-1): SAVISQKPSRDICQRGTSLTIQCQVDSQVTMMFWYRQQPGQSLTLIATANQGSEATYESGFVIDKFPISRPNLTFSTLTVSNMSPEDSSIYLCSVAAVNTEAFFGQGTRLTVV.

The CDR3 protein is CASSHPGATYEQYF. Here the CDR3 DNA reads TGTGCCAGCAGCCATCCGGGAGCTACCTACGAGCAGTACTTC. V usage is TRBV7-8 and J usage is TRBJ2-7, with a tentative D call TRBD2 (6 bases). The germline V gene encodes CDR1 SGHVS and CDR2 FQNEAQ. The CDR3 is 14 residues long. Deletions cut 5 bases from V and 2 bases from J, with 13 bases between.

This chain joins TRBV29-1 and TRBJ1-1; 7 bases map to TRBD1. Germline loops: CDR1 SQVTM, CDR2 ANQGSEA. The V segment lost 7 bases and the J segment 0 bases; nucleotides outside the gene matches: 8. The CDR3 runs to 14 residues. The CDR3 DNA reads TGCAGCGGAGACAGGGTGGAGATGAACACTGAAGCTTTCTTT. Amino acid sequence: CSGDRVEMNTEAFF.

The CDR3 nucleotides read TGTGCCAGCAGCGTAGCCGATATGAACACTGAAGCTTTCTTT. This encodes CASSVADMNTEAFF. The chain uses TRBV9 and TRBJ1-1; the D is unclear. The length of the CDR3 is 14 residues. Germline V gene sequence: CDR1 SGDLS, CDR2 YYNGEE. Trimming removed 0 bases at V and 0 bases at J, with 6 bases between.

V usage is TRBV18 and J usage is TRBJ2-2; the match to TRBD1 covers 7 bases. The trim removed 3 bases at V and 0 bases at J, leaving 4 bases unmatched. This CDR3 contains 16 residues. The germline CDR1 and CDR2 sequences are KGHSH and LQKENI. The CDR3 sequence is CASSPQQGTNTGELFF. The CDR3 nucleotides read TGTGCCAGCTCACCTCAACAGGGGACGAACACCGGGGAGCTGTTTTTT.

This clonotype was seen a few times. The chain uses TRBV7-9 and TRBJ2-7, with 7 bases lining up with TRBD2. From germline, CDR1 is SEHNR and CDR2 FQNEAQ (reference sequence). Losses at the gene ends were 6 bases for V and 3 bases for J; bases not matched to a gene: 2. This CDR3 region has 12 residues. For the CDR3, the DNA is TGTGCCAGCAGTTCTAGCGGCTACGAGCAGTACTTC. Encoded protein: CASSSSGYEQYF.

This chain uses TRBV9 with TRBJ2-3, with 13 positions matching TRBD2. This CDR3 comprises 17 residues. CDR1 SGDLS and CDR2 YYNGEE come from the germline V gene. Trimming at V came to 0 bases and at J to 5 bases, leaving 6 bases not matched to a gene. The chain's CDR3 is CASSVGTSGGPQDTQYF. The CDR3 coding sequence is TGTGCCAGCAGCGTAGGGACTAGCGGGGGCCCTCAAGATACGCAGTATTTT.

V is TRBV4-1 and J is TRBJ2-2; 8 nucleotides agree with TRBD2. This CDR3 has 15 residues. V dropped 7 bases and J dropped 6; count of bases not matched to a gene: 10. CDR1 and CDR2 (germline): MGHRA, YSYEKL. The CDR3 coding sequence is TGCGCCAGCACACCGGGAGGGATAAGGGCCGGGGAGCTGTTTTTT. This translates into CASTPGGIRAGELFF.

This clonotype was counted between two and nine times. CDR3 in amino acids: CASSPTGTDSYTF. The CDR3, as DNA: TGTGCCAGCAGTCCAACCGGGACAGACAGCTACACCTTC. The V call is TRBV12-3 or TRBV12-4, the J call TRBJ1-2, with 7 nucleotides matching TRBD1. This CDR3 has 13 amino acids. Trimming cost V 5 bases and J 9 bases; bases outside gene matches: 9.

This chain uses TRBV5-1 with TRBJ1-1, with 7 bases that match TRBD1. Trimming took 0 bases from V and 4 from J; bases not matched to a gene: 9. The CDR3 covers 16 residues. CDR1 and CDR2 from the germline V gene are SGHRS and YFSETQ. CDR3 sequence reads: CASSLAGQELGTEAFF. The CDR3 DNA sequence: TGCGCCAGCAGCTTGGCTGGACAGGAATTAGGCACTGAAGCTTTCTTT. The variable domain in full, with the rest retrieved from reference TRBV5-1 and TRBJ1-1, is KAGVTQTPRYLIKTRGQQVTLSCSPISGHRSVSWYQQTPGQGLQFLFEYFSETQRNKGNFPGRFSGRQFSNSRSEMNVSTLELGDSALYLCASSLAGQELGTEAFFGQGTRLTVV.

The genes are TRBV5-1 and TRBJ2-1, with TRBD2 matching over 9 bases. The CDR3 loop spans 15 amino acids. Germline trimming cut 3 bases from V and 5 bases from J; bases unmatched to any gene: 6. Germline V lookup: CDR1 SGHRS, CDR2 YFSETQ. The CDR3 DNA is TGCGCCAGCAGCTCTAGCGGGACTTCCGACAATGAGCAGTTCTTC. Amino acid sequence: CASSSSGTSDNEQFF. Full variable domain (remainder filled in from reference TRBV5-1 and TRBJ2-1): KAGVTQTPRYLIKTRGQQVTLSCSPISGHRSVSWYQQTPGQGLQFLFEYFSETQRNKGNFPGRFSGRQFSNSRSEMNVSTLELGDSALYLCASSSSGTSDNEQFFGPGTRLTVL.

The V and J genes are TRBV18 and TRBJ2-1; TRBD1 matches at 7 bases. Trimming removed 3 bases from V and 2 bases from J; junction bases left unmatched: 10. CDR1 is KGHSH and CDR2 is LQKENI in the germline V gene. This CDR3 contains 17 residues. The DNA for the CDR3 is TGTGCCAGCTCACCCTATCAAAGACAGGGTACCTACAATGAGCAGTTCTTC. Translated, it gives CASSPYQRQGTYNEQFF.

The table lists this clonotype with many counts. The V and J genes are TRBV5-4 and TRBJ2-3, with D tentatively TRBD2 (6 bases). V was pared by 3 bases and J by 7 bases, with 21 bases between. Germline V CDR1 and CDR2: SGHNT, YYREEE (reference sequence). This CDR3 spans 16 amino acids. CDR3: CASSSQAGPRGNTQYF. In DNA, the CDR3 is TGTGCCAGCAGCTCTCAGGCGGGACCACGGGGAAATACGCAGTATTTT.

V is TRBV20-1 and J is TRBJ1-5, with D unclear. This CDR3 is 12 amino acids long. CDR1 and CDR2 from the germline V gene are DFQATT and SNEGSKA (reference sequence). Trimming left V 1 base short and J 5 bases short, with 6 bases between. The CDR3 protein is CSARGPDQPQHF. The DNA of the CDR3 is TGCAGTGCTAGAGGACCAGATCAGCCCCAGCATTTT.

This chain links TRBV29-1 with TRBJ2-7, with D perhaps TRBD1 (5 bases). Per germline, CDR1 SQVTM and CDR2 ANQGSEA. Trimming shortened V by 2 bases and J by 7 bases, and 18 bases separated the two germline ends. The CDR3 has 14 amino acids. The CDR3 region is CSVEYPGRVFEQYF. DNA for the CDR3: TGCAGCGTTGAATACCCCGGCAGGGTTTTTGAGCAGTACTTC.

This clonotype was counted only a few times. J is TRBJ1-2 and V is TRBV5-1; D possibly corresponds to TRBD1 (5 bases). Germline CDR1 SGHRS, CDR2 YFSETQ. The CDR3 is made up of 12 amino acids. Trimming took 0 bases from V and 6 from J, leaving 6 bases between them. CDR3 region: CASSLEGDGYTF. The CDR3 nucleotides read TGCGCCAGCAGCTTGGAAGGGGATGGCTACACCTTC.

This clonotype was recorded a few times. The rearrangement links TRBV7-9 to TRBJ2-5, with D uncertain. The CDR3 extends over 16 amino acids. Germline V gene data show CDR1 as SEHNR and CDR2 as FQNEAQ (reference sequence). V lost 5 bases, J lost 0 bases, and 16 bases lay in between. CDR3 protein: CASSAPRTVDQETQYF. The CDR3 region has the DNA TGTGCCAGCAGCGCACCACGGACCGTGGACCAAGAGACCCAGTACTTC.

This clonotype was counted between two and nine times. The chain carries TRBV12-3 or TRBV12-4 and TRBJ2-5; D gene unclear. The CDR3 totals 12 residues. Trimming cost V 4 bases and J 7 bases, with 10 bases left between them. The CDR3: CASSSPMGTQYF. CDR3 DNA sequence: TGTGCCAGCAGTTCGCCAATGGGGACCCAGTACTTC.

V is TRBV5-4 and J is TRBJ2-7, with TRBD2 identical over 9 bases. The CDR3 runs to 15 residues. Unmatched junction bases numbered 8, after V lost 5 bases and J lost 2 bases. From germline, CDR1 is SGHNT and CDR2 YYREEE (reference sequence). CDR3: CASSPSGADPYEQYF. DNA for the CDR3: TGTGCCAGCAGTCCTAGCGGGGCGGACCCCTACGAGCAGTACTTC.

This clonotype appeared a few times. The V and J genes are TRBV7-8 and TRBJ2-3; D not certain. CDR1 and CDR2 (germline): SGHVS, FQNEAQ. There are 16 residues in the CDR3. Trimming took 5 bases from V and 2 from J, leaving 17 bases between them. CDR3 sequence: CASSKRLQSNTDTQYF. As DNA, the CDR3 is TGTGCCAGCAGCAAACGCCTACAGAGTAACACAGATACGCAGTATTTT.

The chain has TRBV4-1 and TRBJ2-1; 8 bases align to TRBD1. CDR3 size: 16 residues. Germline V gene lookup returns CDR1 MGHRA and CDR2 YSYEKL. With 4 bases clipped from V and 8 bases from J, the junction kept 13 bases outside the gene matches. The CDR3, as DNA: TGCGCCAGCAGCCTCGGACAGGGAATGGTGAAGGATGAGCAGTTCTTC. It translates to CASSLGQGMVKDEQFF.

This clonotype was detected a few times. J is TRBJ2-7 and V is TRBV19; a possible D gene is TRBD1 (6 bases). The germline CDR1 and CDR2 sequences are LNHDA and SQIVND (reference sequence). V lost 1 base to trimming and J lost 0 bases, with 13 bases between them. CDR3 length: 16 residues. In DNA form, the CDR3 reads TGTGCCAGTAGTATAGCCCTTTGGACAGCCTCCTACGAGCAGTACTTC. The encoded protein is CASSIALWTASYEQYF.

This chain links TRBV5-1 with TRBJ1-4, with 8 positions matching TRBD1. The CDR3 consists of 15 residues. From germline, CDR1 is SGHRS and CDR2 YFSETQ. The trim removed 2 bases at V and 6 bases at J, leaving 6 bases unmatched. The CDR3 spells CASSLQGEVDEKLFF. For the CDR3, the DNA is TGCGCCAGCAGCTTACAGGGGGAGGTCGATGAAAAACTGTTTTTT.

The chain is built from TRBV5-1 and TRBJ1-2; 7 bases map to TRBD1. Germline CDR1 reads SGHRS; CDR2 reads YFSETQ. This CDR3 region has 14 residues. V shed 4 bases and J 2 bases; nucleotides not matched to a gene: 5. The CDR3 bases are TGCGCCAGCAGCATTGGACAGGAGAACTATGGCTACACCTTC. It codes for CASSIGQENYGYTF.

In regard to this clonotype: An end of the junction differs from the germline gene, which may be a read error. The rearrangement uses TRBV18 and TRBJ1-5, with no clear D. The germline CDR1 and CDR2 sequences are KGHSH and LQKENI. The CDR3 contains 16 residues. The CDR3 loop is CASSPPMAGGNQPQHF. As DNA, the CDR3 is TGTGCCAGCTCACCACCGATGGCGGGAGGCAATCAGCCACAGCATTTT. The variable domain in full, completed from reference TRBV18 and TRBJ1-5, reads NAGVMQNPRHLVRRRGQEARLRCSPMKGHSHVYWYRQLPEEGLKFMVYLQKENIIDESGMPKERFSAEFPKEGPSILRIQQVVRGDSAAYFCASSPPMAGGNQPQHFGDGTRLSIL.

This clonotype has just a few counts. The chain combines TRBV5-1 with TRBJ2-1, with D perhaps matching TRBD1 (5 bases). The CDR3 has 16 residues. Trimming took off 0 bases at V and 0 bases at J, with 10 bases between the two ends. CDR1 is SGHRS and CDR2 is YFSETQ in the germline V gene. The CDR3 sequence is CASSLGQPGSYNEQFF. In DNA form, the CDR3 reads TGCGCCAGCAGCTTGGGACAGCCTGGCTCCTACAATGAGCAGTTCTTC. The whole variable domain, remainder taken from reference TRBV5-1 and TRBJ2-1, is KAGVTQTPRYLIKTRGQQVTLSCSPISGHRSVSWYQQTPGQGLQFLFEYFSETQRNKGNFPGRFSGRQFSNSRSEMNVSTLELGDSALYLCASSLGQPGSYNEQFFGPGTRLTVL.